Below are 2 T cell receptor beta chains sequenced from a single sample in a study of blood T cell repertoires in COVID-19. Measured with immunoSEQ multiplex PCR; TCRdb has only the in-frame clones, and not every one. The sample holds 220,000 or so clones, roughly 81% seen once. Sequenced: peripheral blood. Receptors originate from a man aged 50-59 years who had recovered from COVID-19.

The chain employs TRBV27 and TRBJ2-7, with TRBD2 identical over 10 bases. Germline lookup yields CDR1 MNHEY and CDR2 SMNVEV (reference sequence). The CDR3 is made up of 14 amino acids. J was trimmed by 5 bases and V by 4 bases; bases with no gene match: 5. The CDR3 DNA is TGTGCCAGCAGTTATCTAGCGGGAGAGCACGAGCAGTACTTC. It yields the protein CASSYLAGEHEQYF.

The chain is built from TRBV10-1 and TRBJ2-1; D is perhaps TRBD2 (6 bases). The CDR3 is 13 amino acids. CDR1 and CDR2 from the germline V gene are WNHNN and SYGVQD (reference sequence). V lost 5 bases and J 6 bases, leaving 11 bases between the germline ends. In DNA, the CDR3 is TGCGCCAGCAGTCTCGGACTAATCAATGAGCAGTTCTTC. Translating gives CASSLGLINEQFF.